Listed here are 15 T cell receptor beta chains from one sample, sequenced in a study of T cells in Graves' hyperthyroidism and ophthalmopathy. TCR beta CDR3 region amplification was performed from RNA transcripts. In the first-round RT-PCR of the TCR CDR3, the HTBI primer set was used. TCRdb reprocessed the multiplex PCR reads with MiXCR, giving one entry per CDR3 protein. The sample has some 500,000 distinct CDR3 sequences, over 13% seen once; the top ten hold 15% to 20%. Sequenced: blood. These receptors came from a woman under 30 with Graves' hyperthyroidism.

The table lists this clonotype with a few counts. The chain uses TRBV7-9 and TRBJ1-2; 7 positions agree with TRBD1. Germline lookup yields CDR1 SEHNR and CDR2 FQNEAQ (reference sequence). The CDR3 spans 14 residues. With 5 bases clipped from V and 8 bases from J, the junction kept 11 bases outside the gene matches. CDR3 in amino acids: CASSPSTGRWGYTF. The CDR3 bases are TGTGCCAGCAGCCCCTCGACAGGGAGGTGGGGCTACACCTTC.

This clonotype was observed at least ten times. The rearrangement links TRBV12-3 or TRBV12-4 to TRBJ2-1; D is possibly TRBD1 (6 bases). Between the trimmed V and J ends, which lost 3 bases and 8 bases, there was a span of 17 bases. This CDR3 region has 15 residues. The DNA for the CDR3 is TGTGCCAGCAGTTTCCGGTGGAAGGGGGAAGATGAGCAGTTCTTC. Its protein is CASSFRWKGEDEQFF.

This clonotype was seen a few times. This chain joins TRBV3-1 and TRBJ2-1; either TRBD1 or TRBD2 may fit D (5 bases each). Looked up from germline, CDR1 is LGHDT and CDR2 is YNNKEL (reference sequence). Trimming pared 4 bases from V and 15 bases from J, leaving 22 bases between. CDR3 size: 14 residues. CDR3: CASSRESRTPGPFF. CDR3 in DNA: TGTGCCAGCAGCCGAGAATCCCGTACCCCGGGACCGTTCTTC.

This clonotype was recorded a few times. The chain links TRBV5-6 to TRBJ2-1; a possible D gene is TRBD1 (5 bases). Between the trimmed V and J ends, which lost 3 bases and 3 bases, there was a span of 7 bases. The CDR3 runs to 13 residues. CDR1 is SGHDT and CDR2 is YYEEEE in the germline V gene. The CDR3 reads CASSSDNYNEQFF. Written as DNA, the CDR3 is TGTGCCAGCAGCTCGGACAACTACAATGAGCAGTTCTTC.

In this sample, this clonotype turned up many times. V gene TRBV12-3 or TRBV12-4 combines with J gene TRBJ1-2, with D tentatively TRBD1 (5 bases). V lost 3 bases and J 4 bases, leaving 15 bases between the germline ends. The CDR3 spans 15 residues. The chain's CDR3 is CASSFRRGVIYGYTF. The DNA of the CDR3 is TGTGCCAGCAGTTTTCGGCGGGGGGTAATCTATGGCTACACCTTC.

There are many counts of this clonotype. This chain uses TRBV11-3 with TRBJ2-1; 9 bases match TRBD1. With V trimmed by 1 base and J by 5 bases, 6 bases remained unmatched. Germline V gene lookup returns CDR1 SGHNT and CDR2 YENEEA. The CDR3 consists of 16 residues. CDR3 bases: TGTGCCAGCAGCTTAGGAGGGACAGGGATCAACAATGAGCAGTTCTTC. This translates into CASSLGGTGINNEQFF.

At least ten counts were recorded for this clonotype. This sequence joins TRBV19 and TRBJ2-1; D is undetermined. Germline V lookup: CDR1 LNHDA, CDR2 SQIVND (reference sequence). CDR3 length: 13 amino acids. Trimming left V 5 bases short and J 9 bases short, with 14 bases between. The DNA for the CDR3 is TGTGCCAGTAGTCCCGGTGGCGGCGGTGAGCAGTTCTTC. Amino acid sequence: CASSPGGGGEQFF.

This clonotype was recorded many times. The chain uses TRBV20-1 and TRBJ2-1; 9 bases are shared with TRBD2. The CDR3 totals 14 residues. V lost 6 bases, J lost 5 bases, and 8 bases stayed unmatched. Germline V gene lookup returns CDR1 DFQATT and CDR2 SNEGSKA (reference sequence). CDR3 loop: CSALGAGGDNEQFF. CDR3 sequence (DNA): TGCAGTGCCCTGGGCGCGGGAGGGGACAATGAGCAGTTCTTC.

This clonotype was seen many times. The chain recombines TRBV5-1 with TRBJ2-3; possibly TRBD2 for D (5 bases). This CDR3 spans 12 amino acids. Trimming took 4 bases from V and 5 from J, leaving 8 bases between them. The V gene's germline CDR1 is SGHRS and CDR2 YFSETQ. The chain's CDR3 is CASSPGKDTQYF. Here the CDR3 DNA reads TGCGCCAGCAGCCCGGGGAAAGATACGCAGTATTTT.

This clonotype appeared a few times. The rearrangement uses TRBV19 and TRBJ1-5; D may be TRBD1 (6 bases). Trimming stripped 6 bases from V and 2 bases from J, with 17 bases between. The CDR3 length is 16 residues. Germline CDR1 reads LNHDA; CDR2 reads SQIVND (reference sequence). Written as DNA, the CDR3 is TGTGCCAGTAGCCCGACAGGAGCGACGCGCAATCAGCCCCAGCATTTT. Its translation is CASSPTGATRNQPQHF.

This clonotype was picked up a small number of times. Here the CDR3 reads CASSQRRGLNTEAFF. The CDR3 bases are TGTGCCAGCAGCCAAAGAAGGGGCCTGAACACTGAAGCTTTCTTT. This chain joins TRBV14 and TRBJ1-1, with D tentatively TRBD1 (5 bases). The germline V gene encodes CDR1 SGHDN and CDR2 FVKESK. The germline V and J ends were trimmed by 2 bases and 0 bases, with 10 bases remaining between them. The CDR3 has 15 amino acids.

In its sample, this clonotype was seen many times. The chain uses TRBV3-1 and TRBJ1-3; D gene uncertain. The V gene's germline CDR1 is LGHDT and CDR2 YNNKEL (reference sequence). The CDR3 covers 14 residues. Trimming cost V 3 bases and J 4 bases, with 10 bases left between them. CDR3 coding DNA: TGTGCCAGCAGCCAGGAAGGGTTCGGAAACACCATATATTTT. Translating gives CASSQEGFGNTIYF.

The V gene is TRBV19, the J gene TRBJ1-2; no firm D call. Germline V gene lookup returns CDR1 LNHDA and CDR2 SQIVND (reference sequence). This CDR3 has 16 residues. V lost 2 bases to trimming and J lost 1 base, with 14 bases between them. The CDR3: CASSIPSATVNYGYTF. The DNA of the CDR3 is TGTGCCAGTAGTATACCGAGCGCGACGGTTAACTATGGCTACACCTTC.

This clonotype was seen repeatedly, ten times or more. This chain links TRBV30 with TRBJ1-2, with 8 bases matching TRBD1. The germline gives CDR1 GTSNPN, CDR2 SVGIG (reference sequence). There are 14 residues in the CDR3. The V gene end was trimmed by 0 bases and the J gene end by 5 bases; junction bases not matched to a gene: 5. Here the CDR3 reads CAWSVRTGKYGYTF. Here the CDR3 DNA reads TGTGCCTGGAGTGTAAGGACAGGGAAGTATGGCTACACCTTC.

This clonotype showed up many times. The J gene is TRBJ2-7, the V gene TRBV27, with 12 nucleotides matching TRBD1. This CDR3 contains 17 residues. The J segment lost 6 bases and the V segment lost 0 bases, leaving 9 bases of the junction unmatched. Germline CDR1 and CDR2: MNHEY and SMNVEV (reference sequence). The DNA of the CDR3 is TGTGCCAGCAGTTTATCGGGCCGGGACAGGGGGCGAGGCGAGCAGTACTTC. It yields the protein CASSLSGRDRGRGEQYF.